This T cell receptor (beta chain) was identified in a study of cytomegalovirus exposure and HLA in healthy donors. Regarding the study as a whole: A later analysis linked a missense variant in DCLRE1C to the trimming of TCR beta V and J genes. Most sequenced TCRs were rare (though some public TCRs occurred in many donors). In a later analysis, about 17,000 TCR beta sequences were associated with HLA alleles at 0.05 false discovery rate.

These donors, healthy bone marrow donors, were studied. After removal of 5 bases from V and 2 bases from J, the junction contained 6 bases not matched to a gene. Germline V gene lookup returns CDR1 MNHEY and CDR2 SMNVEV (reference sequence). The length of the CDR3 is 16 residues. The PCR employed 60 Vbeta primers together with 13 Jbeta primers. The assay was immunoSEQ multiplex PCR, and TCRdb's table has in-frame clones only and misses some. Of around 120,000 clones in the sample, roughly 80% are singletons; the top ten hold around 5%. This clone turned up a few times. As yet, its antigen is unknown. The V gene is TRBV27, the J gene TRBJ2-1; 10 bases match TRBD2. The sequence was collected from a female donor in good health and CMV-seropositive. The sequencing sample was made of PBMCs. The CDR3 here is CASSQSGRVTYNEQFF. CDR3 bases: TGTGCCAGCAGTCAGAGCGGGAGGGTCACCTACAATGAGCAGTTCTTC.